This T cell receptor beta chain emerged from a study of post-analysis software for immune sequencing data. Study-wide background: Relapsing-remitting, secondary progressive and progressive-relapsing multiple sclerosis were all included among the disease courses. Study-level results: When the samples were clustered directly with F measure, those that had been prepared in the same batch showed strong co-clustering. Compared with controls, patients had more of about 5 TRBV segments, including TRBV5-6, TRBV5-1 and TRBV20-1.

The CDR3 consists of 15 residues. The ends lost 5 bases at V and 2 bases at J; junction bases unmatched: 10. In germline, CDR1 is DFQATT, CDR2 SNEGSKA (reference sequence). Unique molecular identifiers had been added to the TCR beta cDNA libraries. From approximately 0.95 to 9.8 million T cells, 400,000 to 600,000 cDNA molecules were obtained. Each CDR3 protein gets one entry after TCRdb re-called the PCR reads with MiXCR. The sample lists approximately 730,000 distinct CDR3 sequences, 30% occurring once. This clonotype occurred a few times. Its antigen is not known. V is TRBV20-1 and J is TRBJ2-3; 7 nucleotides match TRBD2. Sequencing was carried out using blood. The clonotype was recovered from a girl aged 10-17 years with multiple sclerosis. The CDR3 DNA reads as TGCAGTGCTCAAAGTAGGCTAGCGGTCACAGATACGCAGTATTTT. It codes for CSAQSRLAVTDTQYF.